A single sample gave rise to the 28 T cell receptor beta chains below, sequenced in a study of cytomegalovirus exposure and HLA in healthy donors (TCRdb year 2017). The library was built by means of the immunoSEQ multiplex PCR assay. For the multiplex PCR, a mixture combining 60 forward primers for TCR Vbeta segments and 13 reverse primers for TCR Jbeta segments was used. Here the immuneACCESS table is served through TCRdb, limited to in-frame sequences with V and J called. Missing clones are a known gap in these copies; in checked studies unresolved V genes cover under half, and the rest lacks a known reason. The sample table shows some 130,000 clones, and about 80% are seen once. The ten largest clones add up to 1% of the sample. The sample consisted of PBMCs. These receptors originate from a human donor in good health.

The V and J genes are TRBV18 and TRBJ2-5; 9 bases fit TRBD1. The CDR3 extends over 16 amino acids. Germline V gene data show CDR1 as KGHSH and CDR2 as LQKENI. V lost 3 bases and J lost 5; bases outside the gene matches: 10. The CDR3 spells CASSPSRTGARETQYF. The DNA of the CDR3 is TGTGCCAGCTCACCTTCCCGGACAGGGGCTCGTGAGACCCAGTACTTC.

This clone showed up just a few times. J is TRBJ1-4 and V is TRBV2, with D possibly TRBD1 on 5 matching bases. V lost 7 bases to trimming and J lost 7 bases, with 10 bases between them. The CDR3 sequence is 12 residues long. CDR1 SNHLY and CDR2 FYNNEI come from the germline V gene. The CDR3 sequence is CASTRVGEKLFF. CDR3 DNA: TGTGCCAGCACCAGGGTTGGTGAAAAACTGTTTTTT.

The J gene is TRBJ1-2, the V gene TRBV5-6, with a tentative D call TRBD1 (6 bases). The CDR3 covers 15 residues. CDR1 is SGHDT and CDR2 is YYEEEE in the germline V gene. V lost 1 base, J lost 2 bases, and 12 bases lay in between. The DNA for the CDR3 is TGTGCCAGCAGCTTGAGTCACAGGGTAAACTATGGCTACACCTTC. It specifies CASSLSHRVNYGYTF.

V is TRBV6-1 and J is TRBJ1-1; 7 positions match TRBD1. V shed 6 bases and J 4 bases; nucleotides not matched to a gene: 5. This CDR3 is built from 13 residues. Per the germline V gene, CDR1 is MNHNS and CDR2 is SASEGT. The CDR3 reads CASRIPGGTEAFF. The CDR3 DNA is TGTGCCAGCAGGATCCCAGGGGGCACTGAAGCTTTCTTT.

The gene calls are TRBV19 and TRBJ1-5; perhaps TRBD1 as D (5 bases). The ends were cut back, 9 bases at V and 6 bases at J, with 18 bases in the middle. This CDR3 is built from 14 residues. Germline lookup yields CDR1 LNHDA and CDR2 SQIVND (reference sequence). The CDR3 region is CASRDLTGIQPQHF. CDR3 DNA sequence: TGTGCCAGCCGGGACTTGACTGGAATTCAGCCCCAGCATTTT.

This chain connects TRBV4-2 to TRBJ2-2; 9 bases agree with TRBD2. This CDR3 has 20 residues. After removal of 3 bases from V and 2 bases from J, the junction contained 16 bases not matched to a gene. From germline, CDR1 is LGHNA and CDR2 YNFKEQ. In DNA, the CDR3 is TGTGCCAGCAGCCAGTTTACCGTTCTGGGCGGGGGGGCAAACACCGGGGAGCTGTTTTTT. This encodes CASSQFTVLGGGANTGELFF.

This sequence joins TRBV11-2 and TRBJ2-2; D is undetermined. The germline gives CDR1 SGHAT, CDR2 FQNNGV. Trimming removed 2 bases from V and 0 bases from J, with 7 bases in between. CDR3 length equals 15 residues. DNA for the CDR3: TGTGCCAGCAGCTTACTGTCGTCGAACACCGGGGAGCTGTTTTTT. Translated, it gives CASSLLSSNTGELFF. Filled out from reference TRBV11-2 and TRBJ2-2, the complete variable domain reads EAGVAQSPRYKIIEKRQSVAFWCNPISGHATLYWYQQILGQGPKLLIQFQNNGVVDDSQLPKDRFSAERLKGVDSTLKIQPAKLEDSAVYLCASSLLSSNTGELFFGEGSRLTVL.

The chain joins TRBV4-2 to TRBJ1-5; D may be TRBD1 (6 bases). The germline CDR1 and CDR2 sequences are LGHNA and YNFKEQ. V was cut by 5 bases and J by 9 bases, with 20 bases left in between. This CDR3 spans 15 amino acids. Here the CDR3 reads CASSTNRDIGLPQHF. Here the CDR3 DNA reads TGTGCCAGCAGCACAAACCGGGACATAGGTCTGCCCCAGCATTTT.

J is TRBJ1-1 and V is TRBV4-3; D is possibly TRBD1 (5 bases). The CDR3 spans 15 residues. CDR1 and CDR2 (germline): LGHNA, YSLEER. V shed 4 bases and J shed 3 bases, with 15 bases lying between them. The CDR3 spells CASSLRQRVDTEAFF. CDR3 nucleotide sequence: TGCGCCAGCAGCCTCCGACAGCGCGTTGACACTGAAGCTTTCTTT.

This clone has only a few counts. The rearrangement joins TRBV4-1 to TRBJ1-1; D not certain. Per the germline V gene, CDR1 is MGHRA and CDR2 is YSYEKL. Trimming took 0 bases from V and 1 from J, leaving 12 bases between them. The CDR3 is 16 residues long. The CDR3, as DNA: TGCGCCAGCAGCCAAGATAACCGGGGTCGGAACACTGAAGCTTTCTTT. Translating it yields CASSQDNRGRNTEAFF.

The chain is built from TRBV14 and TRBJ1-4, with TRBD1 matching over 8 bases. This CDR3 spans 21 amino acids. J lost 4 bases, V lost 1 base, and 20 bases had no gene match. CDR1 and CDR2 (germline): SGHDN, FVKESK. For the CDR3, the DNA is TGTGCCAGCAGCCAAGTAGGTAAGAGGAGAGGGGACAGGATGGGTAATGAAAAACTGTTTTTT. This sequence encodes CASSQVGKRRGDRMGNEKLFF.

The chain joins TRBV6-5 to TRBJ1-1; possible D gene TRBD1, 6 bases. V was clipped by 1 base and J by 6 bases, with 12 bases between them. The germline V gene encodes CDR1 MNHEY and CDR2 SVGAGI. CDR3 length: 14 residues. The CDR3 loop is CASSYFTGSAEAFF. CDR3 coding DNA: TGTGCCAGCAGTTACTTTACAGGGTCGGCTGAAGCTTTCTTT.

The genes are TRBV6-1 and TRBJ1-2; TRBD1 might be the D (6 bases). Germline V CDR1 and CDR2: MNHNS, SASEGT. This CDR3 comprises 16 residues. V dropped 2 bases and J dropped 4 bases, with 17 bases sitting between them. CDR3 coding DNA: TGTGCCAGCAGTGAACCCAGGCCAGACAGGCCCTATGGCTACACCTTC. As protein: CASSEPRPDRPYGYTF.

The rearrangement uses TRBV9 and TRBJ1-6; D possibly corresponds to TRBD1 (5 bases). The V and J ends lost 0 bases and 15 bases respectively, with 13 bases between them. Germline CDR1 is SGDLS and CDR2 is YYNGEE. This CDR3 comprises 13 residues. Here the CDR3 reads CASSVDTPRDLHF. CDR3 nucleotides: TGTGCCAGCAGCGTAGACACCCCCAGGGACCTCCACTTT.

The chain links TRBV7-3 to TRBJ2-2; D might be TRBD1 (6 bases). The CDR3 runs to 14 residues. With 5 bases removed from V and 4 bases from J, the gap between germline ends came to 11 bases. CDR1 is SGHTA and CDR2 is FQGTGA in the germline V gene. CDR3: CASSTGQSTGELFF. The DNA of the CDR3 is TGTGCCAGCAGCACAGGACAGAGCACCGGGGAGCTGTTTTTT.

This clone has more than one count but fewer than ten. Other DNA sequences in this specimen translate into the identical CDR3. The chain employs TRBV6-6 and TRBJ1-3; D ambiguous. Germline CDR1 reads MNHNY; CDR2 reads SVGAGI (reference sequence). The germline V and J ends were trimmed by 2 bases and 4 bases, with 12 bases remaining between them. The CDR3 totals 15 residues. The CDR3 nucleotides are TGTGCCAGCAGTTACGGAGGCGGATCCGGAAACACCATATATTTT. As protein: CASSYGGGSGNTIYF.

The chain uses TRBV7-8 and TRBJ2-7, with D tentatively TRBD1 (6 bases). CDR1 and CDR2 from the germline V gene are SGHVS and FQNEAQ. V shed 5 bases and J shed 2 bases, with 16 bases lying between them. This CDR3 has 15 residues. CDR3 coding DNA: TGTGCCAGCAGCCCAAGGCCAGGGGAAGCCTACGAGCAGTACTTC. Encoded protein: CASSPRPGEAYEQYF.

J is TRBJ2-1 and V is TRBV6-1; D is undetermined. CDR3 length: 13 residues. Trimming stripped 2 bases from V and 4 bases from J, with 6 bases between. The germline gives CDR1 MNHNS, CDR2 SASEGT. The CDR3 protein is CASSEPPYNEQFF. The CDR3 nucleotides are TGTGCCAGCAGTGAACCCCCTTACAATGAGCAGTTCTTC.

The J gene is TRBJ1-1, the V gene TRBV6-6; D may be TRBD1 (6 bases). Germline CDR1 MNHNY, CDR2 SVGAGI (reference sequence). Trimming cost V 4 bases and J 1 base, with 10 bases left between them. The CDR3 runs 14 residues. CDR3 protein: CASSWGHANTEAFF. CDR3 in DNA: TGTGCCAGCAGTTGGGGACACGCGAACACTGAAGCTTTCTTT.

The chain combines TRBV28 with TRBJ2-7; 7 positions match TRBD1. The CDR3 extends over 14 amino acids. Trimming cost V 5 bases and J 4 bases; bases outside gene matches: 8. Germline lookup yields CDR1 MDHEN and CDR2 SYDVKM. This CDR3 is CASSPTGLVYEQYF. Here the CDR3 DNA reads TGTGCCAGCAGTCCGACAGGGTTGGTGTACGAGCAGTACTTC.

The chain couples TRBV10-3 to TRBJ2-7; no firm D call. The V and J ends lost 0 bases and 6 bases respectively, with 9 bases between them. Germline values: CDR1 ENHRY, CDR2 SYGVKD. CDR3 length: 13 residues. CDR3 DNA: TGTGCCATCAGTGAGTCGACGCAGGCCGAGCAGTACTTC. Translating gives CAISESTQAEQYF.

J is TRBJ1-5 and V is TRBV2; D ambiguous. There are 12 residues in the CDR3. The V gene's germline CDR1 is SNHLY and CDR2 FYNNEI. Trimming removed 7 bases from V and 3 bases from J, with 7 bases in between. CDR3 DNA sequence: TGTGCCAGCAATCTGGCCAATCAGCCCCAGCATTTT. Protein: CASNLANQPQHF.

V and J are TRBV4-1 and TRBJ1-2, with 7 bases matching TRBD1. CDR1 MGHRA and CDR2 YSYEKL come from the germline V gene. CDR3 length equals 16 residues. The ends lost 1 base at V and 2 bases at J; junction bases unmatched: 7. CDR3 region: CASSQGAGGSNYGYTF. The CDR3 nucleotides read TGCGCCAGCAGCCAAGGGGCAGGGGGATCAAACTATGGCTACACCTTC.

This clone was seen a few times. As DNA, the CDR3 is TGTGCCAGCAGCCCAGACAGGGACCCTAATGAAAAACTGTTTTTT. As protein: CASSPDRDPNEKLFF. This chain joins TRBV7-6 and TRBJ1-4, with 7 bases aligning to TRBD1. The CDR3 is 15 amino acids. The junction had 6 bases not matched to a gene; V was cut back by 5 bases and J by 3 bases. In germline, CDR1 is SGHVS, CDR2 FNYEAQ.

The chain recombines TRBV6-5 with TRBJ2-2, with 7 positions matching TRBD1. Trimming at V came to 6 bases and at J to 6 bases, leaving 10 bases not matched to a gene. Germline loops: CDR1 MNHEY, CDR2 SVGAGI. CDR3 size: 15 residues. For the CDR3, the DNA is TGTGCCAGCAGGACTACAGGGGTGGGGGCCGGGGAGCTGTTTTTT. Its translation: CASRTTGVGAGELFF.

Here the CDR3 reads CASSQKGTGVNSPLHF. The CDR3 DNA sequence: TGCGCCAGCAGCCAAAAGGGGACAGGGGTTAATTCACCCCTCCACTTT. The gene calls are TRBV4-1 and TRBJ1-6, with TRBD1 matching over 10 bases. Germline V gene data show CDR1 as MGHRA and CDR2 as YSYEKL. This CDR3 contains 16 residues. V lost 2 bases and J lost 6; bases outside the gene matches: 4.

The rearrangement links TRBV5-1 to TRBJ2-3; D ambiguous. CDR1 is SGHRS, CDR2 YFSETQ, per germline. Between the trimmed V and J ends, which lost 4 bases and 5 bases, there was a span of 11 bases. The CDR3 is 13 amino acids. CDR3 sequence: CASSRSWVDTQYF. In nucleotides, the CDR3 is TGCGCCAGCAGCCGGAGTTGGGTAGATACGCAGTATTTT.

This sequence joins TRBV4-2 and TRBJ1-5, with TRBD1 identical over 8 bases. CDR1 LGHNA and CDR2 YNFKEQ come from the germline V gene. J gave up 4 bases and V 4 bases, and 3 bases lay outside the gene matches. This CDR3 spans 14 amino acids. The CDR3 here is CASSRTGFNQPQHF. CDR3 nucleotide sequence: TGTGCCAGCAGCCGGACAGGGTTTAATCAGCCCCAGCATTTT.